This T cell receptor (beta chain) was found in a study of blood T cells in healthy people across ages. Samples had at least 6.5 million PBMCs isolated from them. Study-level findings and limits: Diversity of TCR beta correlated strongly with naive T cell percentage.

Together with a sample-barcoded 5' primer, a J-beta primer mix was included in a second PCR lasting about 7 to 12 cycles. Every single cDNA molecule received a tag from a template-switch adaptor with 12 random nucleotides. MiXCR, run by TCRdb on the 5' RACE reads, gives a single entry per CDR3 protein. The sample carries more than 1,000,000 distinct CDR3 sequences, roughly 24% recorded once. The CDR3 runs to 16 residues. Germline CDR1 SGHTA, CDR2 FQGTGA. V dropped 5 bases and J dropped 3; count of bases not matched to a gene: 7. This clonotype was seen a few times. Its antigen is unknown. The same specimen was also included in a second study, on T cells of mothers and their children. That source adds: A slight, non-significant increase in overlap was found for related mother-child pairs relative to unrelated pairs.

Sequenced input: blood. The clonotype comes from a girl under 10 years old in good health. V gene TRBV7-3 combines with J gene TRBJ1-6, with TRBD1 matching 7 bases. The CDR3 DNA reads TGTGCCAGCAGCGAGGGACAGTCCAACTATAATTCACCCCTCCACTTT. Its protein product is CASSEGQSNYNSPLHF.